This is a list of T cell receptor beta chains from one sample in a study of PD-L1 blockade in urothelial cancer. Clones were read by immunoSEQ multiplex PCR, and TCRdb kept only the in-frame ones, dropping some. The sample consists of 40,000 to 55,000 clones, approximately 91% of them appearing once. Here the sequenced sample was PBMCs, taken around atezolizumab (anti-PD-L1) treatment. All receptors derive from a donor at least 40 years old with urothelial cancer. Each CDR3 is given with its conserved first and last residue. Fields, in order: J gene, D gene, clone size, V gene, CDR3 protein, CDR3 DNA. The D gene is left open where the match is weak. Only some rows state a clone size, as once, few, many or a class for expanded clones.

J gene: TRBJ1-2
D gene: .
clone size: few
V gene: TRBV2
CDR3 protein: CASGGGGRNYGYTF
CDR3 DNA: TGTGCCAGCGGAGGCGGCGGGAGGAACTATGGCTACACCTTC

J gene: TRBJ1-1
D gene: TRBD1
clone size: .
V gene: TRBV6-1
CDR3 protein: CASRTGANTEAFF
CDR3 DNA: TGTGCCAGCCGGACAGGGGCGAACACTGAAGCTTTCTTT

J gene: TRBJ1-1
D gene: TRBD1
clone size: few
V gene: TRBV7-9
CDR3 protein: CASRPGGFVAEAFF
CDR3 DNA: TGTGCCAGCAGGCCAGGGGGGTTCGTCGCTGAAGCTTTCTTT

J gene: TRBJ2-2
D gene: .
clone size: .
V gene: TRBV7-3
CDR3 protein: CASSLGRRGGRTGELFF
CDR3 DNA: TGTGCCAGCAGCTTGGGACGTCGGGGAGGTAGAACCGGGGAGCTGTTTTTT

J gene: TRBJ2-7
D gene: TRBD2
clone size: once
V gene: TRBV4-1
CDR3 protein: CASSQVPPGLADYEQYF
CDR3 DNA: TGCGCCAGCAGCCAAGTTCCTCCGGGACTAGCCGACTACGAGCAGTACTTC

J gene: TRBJ2-7
D gene: TRBD2
clone size: .
V gene: TRBV7-8
CDR3 protein: CASSPRTSAYEQYF
CDR3 DNA: TGTGCCAGCAGCCCCCGGACTAGCGCCTACGAGCAGTACTTC

J gene: TRBJ1-1
D gene: .
clone size: .
V gene: TRBV18
CDR3 protein: CASSQGGAEAFF
CDR3 DNA: TGTGCCAGCTCACAGGGGGGGGCTGAAGCTTTCTTT

J gene: TRBJ2-1
D gene: TRBD2
clone size: .
V gene: TRBV20-1
CDR3 protein: CSARDGREGIF
CDR3 DNA: TGCAGTGCTAGAGACGGGCGGGAGGGTATCTTC

J gene: TRBJ2-1
D gene: .
clone size: .
V gene: TRBV7-2
CDR3 protein: CASSPPGGGIKGEQFF
CDR3 DNA: TGTGCCAGCAGCCCCCCGGGGGGCGGGATTAAGGGTGAGCAGTTCTTC

J gene: TRBJ2-3
D gene: TRBD2
clone size: .
V gene: TRBV28
CDR3 protein: CASRLSGTQSDTQYF
CDR3 DNA: TGTGCCAGCAGACTTAGCGGGACCCAGTCAGATACGCAGTATTTT

J gene: TRBJ2-7
D gene: .
clone size: .
V gene: TRBV28
CDR3 protein: CASRIAGRGPYEQYF
CDR3 DNA: TGTGCCAGTAGGATCGCAGGGCGGGGTCCTTACGAGCAGTACTTC

J gene: TRBJ2-7
D gene: TRBD1
clone size: .
V gene: TRBV10-3
CDR3 protein: CAISGPGGEQYF
CDR3 DNA: TGTGCCATCAGTGGGCCAGGGGGCGAGCAGTACTTC

J gene: TRBJ2-4
D gene: .
clone size: .
V gene: TRBV18
CDR3 protein: CASSPRGNPIAKNIQYF
CDR3 DNA: TGTGCCAGCTCACCCCGGGGGAACCCCATAGCCAAAAACATTCAGTACTTC

J gene: TRBJ1-4
D gene: TRBD1
clone size: .
V gene: TRBV10-1
CDR3 protein: CASSSGTGAEKLFF
CDR3 DNA: TGCGCCAGCAGTTCCGGGACAGGGGCTGAAAAACTGTTTTTT

J gene: TRBJ2-5
D gene: .
clone size: .
V gene: TRBV7-8
CDR3 protein: CASSWGTLQETQYF
CDR3 DNA: TGTGCCAGCAGTTGGGGGACACTACAAGAGACCCAGTACTTC

J gene: TRBJ2-5
D gene: TRBD2
clone size: .
V gene: TRBV7-2
CDR3 protein: CASSSLGLAGVETQYF
CDR3 DNA: TGTGCCAGCAGCTCCCTCGGACTAGCGGGAGTAGAGACCCAGTACTTC

J gene: TRBJ1-2
D gene: .
clone size: .
V gene: TRBV11-2
CDR3 protein: CASSLGPGEGRRYGYTF
CDR3 DNA: TGTGCCAGCAGCTTAGGACCTGGGGAGGGGCGCCGGTATGGCTACACCTTC

J gene: TRBJ2-7
D gene: .
clone size: .
V gene: TRBV5-6
CDR3 protein: CASSLWASAAYEQYF
CDR3 DNA: TGTGCCAGCAGCTTGTGGGCTAGCGCCGCCTACGAGCAGTACTTC

J gene: TRBJ2-7
D gene: .
clone size: .
V gene: TRBV5-4
CDR3 protein: CASSFVGVGEQYF
CDR3 DNA: TGTGCCAGCAGCTTTGTGGGAGTAGGTGAGCAGTACTTC

J gene: TRBJ2-2
D gene: TRBD2
clone size: .
V gene: TRBV27
CDR3 protein: CASGLAGIYTGELFF
CDR3 DNA: TGTGCCAGCGGACTAGCGGGAATTTACACCGGGGAGCTGTTTTTT